Each of the 12 T cell receptor beta chains below was sequenced from the same sample in a study of shared clonotypes between healthy human individuals. Method: immunoSEQ multiplex PCR; TCRdb's copy keeps in-frame clones and lacks some. Altogether some 2,400,000 clones are present, approximately 96% being singletons, with the ten largest covering 0.1% to 0.15%. The specimen was naive CD4+ T cells sorted from blood. Subset of the sample: CD45RA+ positively selected. These receptors were obtained from a young man in good health.

V and J are TRBV4-1 and TRBJ1-5; a possible D gene is TRBD1 (5 bases). Trimming removed 0 bases at V and 6 bases at J, with 15 bases between. This CDR3 is built from 16 residues. CDR1 and CDR2 from the germline V gene are MGHRA and YSYEKL. The CDR3 coding sequence is TGCGCCAGCAGCCAAGAAACCGACAGAGCCCTTCAGCCCCAGCATTTT. Residues: CASSQETDRALQPQHF.

This rearrangement joins TRBV5-4 to TRBJ2-7; 8 bases are a match to TRBD2. Looked up from germline, CDR1 is SGHNT and CDR2 is YYREEE (reference sequence). CDR3 length: 15 amino acids. Trimming removed 4 bases from V and 2 bases from J; junction bases left unmatched: 8. CDR3 in DNA: TGTGCCAGCAGCCCTGTCGCGGGGGGCACCTACGAGCAGTACTTC. As protein: CASSPVAGGTYEQYF.

The rearrangement links TRBV27 to TRBJ2-1; 11 bases align to TRBD2. The length of the CDR3 is 15 residues. Germline V gene data show CDR1 as MNHEY and CDR2 as SMNVEV (reference sequence). Trimming at V came to 4 bases and at J to 7 bases, leaving 6 bases not matched to a gene. The CDR3 coding sequence is TGTGCCAGCAGTTGGGTAGCGGGGGGGACAAATGAGCAGTTCTTC. Encoded protein: CASSWVAGGTNEQFF.

This clone was recorded only once. Other DNA sequences within the sample encode an identical CDR3. The V and J genes are TRBV29-1 and TRBJ1-1; unclear D gene. Trimming left V 4 bases short and J 0 bases short, with 6 bases between. The CDR3 runs 12 residues. Germline CDR1 SQVTM, CDR2 ANQGSEA. CDR3 in amino acids: CSVGQLNTEAFF. CDR3 coding DNA: TGCAGCGTTGGGCAGTTGAACACTGAAGCTTTCTTT. The entire variable domain, with the rest obtained from reference TRBV29-1 and TRBJ1-1, is as follows: SAVISQKPSRDICQRGTSLTIQCQVDSQVTMMFWYRQQPGQSLTLIATANQGSEATYESGFVIDKFPISRPNLTFSTLTVSNMSPEDSSIYLCSVGQLNTEAFFGQGTRLTVV.

The V and J genes are TRBV9 and TRBJ1-1; D not resolved. V lost 0 bases, J lost 3 bases, and 12 bases lay in between. The CDR3 is 15 amino acids. Germline values: CDR1 SGDLS, CDR2 YYNGEE. The CDR3 nucleotides read TGTGCCAGCAGCGTAGCGAAGGCCTGGGACACTGAAGCTTTCTTT. Translated: CASSVAKAWDTEAFF.

The chain uses TRBV5-1 and TRBJ1-1, with D maybe TRBD1 (5 bases). Trimming removed 0 bases at V and 12 bases at J, with 9 bases between. This CDR3 comprises 11 residues. Germline V gene sequence: CDR1 SGHRS, CDR2 YFSETQ. CDR3 bases: TGCGCCAGCAGCTTGGACGGGGACCCTTTCTTT. Amino acid sequence: CASSLDGDPFF.

The chain couples TRBV9 to TRBJ1-6; 7 bases are shared with TRBD1. Losses at the gene ends were 3 bases for V and 0 bases for J; bases not matched to a gene: 6. Germline V lookup: CDR1 SGDLS, CDR2 YYNGEE. The CDR3 has 17 residues. The chain's CDR3 is CASSGNTGASYNSPLHF. The CDR3 DNA reads TGTGCCAGCAGCGGAAATACAGGGGCCTCCTATAATTCACCCCTCCACTTT.

The chain employs TRBV6-5 and TRBJ1-2; 7 bases are shared with TRBD1. V lost 5 bases and J lost 2; bases outside the gene matches: 2. Germline V CDR1 and CDR2: MNHEY, SVGAGI. CDR3 size: 13 residues. The CDR3 protein is CASSRDRNYGYTF. In nucleotides, the CDR3 is TGTGCCAGCAGTCGGGACAGAAACTATGGCTACACCTTC.

A single count supports this clone. V is TRBV6-5 and J is TRBJ2-7, with 11 bases aligning to TRBD1. Germline CDR1 is MNHEY and CDR2 is SVGAGI. CDR3 length: 15 amino acids. Unmatched junction bases numbered 6, after V lost 5 bases and J lost 3 bases. CDR3 amino acids: CASSPVGTGGYEQYF. The CDR3 DNA sequence: TGTGCCAGCAGTCCCGTCGGGACAGGGGGCTACGAGCAGTACTTC.

On this clone: The same CDR3 also results from other DNA sequences found in this sample. The gene calls are TRBV4-2 and TRBJ1-2; tentative D call: TRBD1 (6 bases). CDR3 length: 15 amino acids. V shed 0 bases and J shed 3 bases, with 11 bases lying between them. The germline gives CDR1 LGHNA, CDR2 YNFKEQ. CDR3 region: CASSQEGPGDYGYTF. CDR3 in DNA: TGTGCCAGCAGCCAAGAGGGTCCAGGGGACTATGGCTACACCTTC.

The rearrangement joins TRBV9 to TRBJ2-3; TRBD1 aligns across 7 bases. V gave up 2 bases and J gave up 2 bases; unmatched junction bases: 5. From germline, CDR1 is SGDLS and CDR2 YYNGEE. This CDR3 region has 15 residues. The CDR3, as DNA: TGTGCCAGCAGCGTCCAGGGGGAACCCACAGATACGCAGTATTTT. This gives the protein CASSVQGEPTDTQYF.

The chain carries TRBV6-5 and TRBJ1-1, with D possibly matching TRBD1 (6 bases). Trimming cost V 8 bases and J 4 bases, with 17 bases left between them. The CDR3 has 14 residues. CDR1 and CDR2 from the germline V gene are MNHEY and SVGAGI. The DNA for the CDR3 is TGTGCCAGCTTTAGGTCCCGGGACACCACTGAAGCTTTCTTT. Amino acids: CASFRSRDTTEAFF.